The source of this TCR beta chain is a study of OX40 agonist ivuxolimab in advanced cancers. Study background: Every patient in dose escalation had hepatocellular carcinoma, melanoma, renal cell or head and neck cancer. Patients were under 90% male with ages roughly 20 to 85, mean around 58. The study, taken as a whole, reports: Some nonresponders additionally presented with little normalized T-cell clonal expansion.

This CDR3 spans 14 amino acids. Germline-derived CDR1 and CDR2 are LGHNA and YNFKEQ. Between the trimmed V and J ends, which lost 1 base and 5 bases, there was a span of 9 bases. TCRdb's copy holds only in-frame clones and misses some; the assay was immunoSEQ multiplex PCR. The sample records tens of thousands of clones, about 85% being singletons. This clone was seen a single time. Its antigen is as yet unknown. The chain recombines TRBV4-2 with TRBJ2-1; perhaps TRBD1 as D (5 bases). The sequence came from an adult with an advanced solid tumor such as melanoma, head and neck, liver or kidney cancer. The material was CD4+ or CD8+ T cells sorted from blood, obtained in a trial of the OX40 agonist ivuxolimab. In nucleotides, the CDR3 is TGTGCCAGCAGCCAAGTAGTCAGGGACAATGAGCAGTTCTTC. This sequence encodes CASSQVVRDNEQFF.